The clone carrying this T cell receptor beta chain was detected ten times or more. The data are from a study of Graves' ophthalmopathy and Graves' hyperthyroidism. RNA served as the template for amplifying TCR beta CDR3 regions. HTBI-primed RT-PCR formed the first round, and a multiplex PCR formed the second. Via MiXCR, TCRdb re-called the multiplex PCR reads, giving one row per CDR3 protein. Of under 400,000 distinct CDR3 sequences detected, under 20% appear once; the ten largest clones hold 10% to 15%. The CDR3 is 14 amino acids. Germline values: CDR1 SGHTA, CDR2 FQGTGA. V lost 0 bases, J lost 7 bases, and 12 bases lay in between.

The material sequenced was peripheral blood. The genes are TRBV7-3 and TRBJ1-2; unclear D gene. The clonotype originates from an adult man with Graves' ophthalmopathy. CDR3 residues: CASSLTATGSGYTF. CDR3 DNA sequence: TGTGCCAGCAGCTTAACGGCGACGGGGTCTGGCTACACCTTC.